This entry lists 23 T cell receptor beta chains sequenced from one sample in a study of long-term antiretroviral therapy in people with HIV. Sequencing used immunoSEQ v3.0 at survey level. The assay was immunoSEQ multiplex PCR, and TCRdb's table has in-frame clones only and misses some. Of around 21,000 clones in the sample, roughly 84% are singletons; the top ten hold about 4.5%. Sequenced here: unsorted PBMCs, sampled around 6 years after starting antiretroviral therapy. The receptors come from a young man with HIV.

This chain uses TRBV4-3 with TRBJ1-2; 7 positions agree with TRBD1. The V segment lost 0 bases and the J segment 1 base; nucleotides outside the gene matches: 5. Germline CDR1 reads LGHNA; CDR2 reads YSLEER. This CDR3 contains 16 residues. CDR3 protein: CASSQDTDRFNYGYTF. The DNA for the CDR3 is TGCGCCAGCAGCCAAGACACGGACAGGTTTAACTATGGCTACACCTTC.

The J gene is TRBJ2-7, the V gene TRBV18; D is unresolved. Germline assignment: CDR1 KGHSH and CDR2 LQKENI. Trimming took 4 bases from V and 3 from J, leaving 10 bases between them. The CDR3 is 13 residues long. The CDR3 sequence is CASSQRGGYEQYF. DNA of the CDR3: TGTGCCAGCTCACAACGTGGCGGCTACGAGCAGTACTTC.

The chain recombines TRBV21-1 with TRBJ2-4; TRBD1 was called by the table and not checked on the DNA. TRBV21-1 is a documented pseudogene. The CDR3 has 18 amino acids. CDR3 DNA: TGTGCCAGCAGCAAAGCTAAGGACAGGATCGGGGCCAAAAACATTCAGTACTTC. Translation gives CASSKAKDRIGAKNIQYF.

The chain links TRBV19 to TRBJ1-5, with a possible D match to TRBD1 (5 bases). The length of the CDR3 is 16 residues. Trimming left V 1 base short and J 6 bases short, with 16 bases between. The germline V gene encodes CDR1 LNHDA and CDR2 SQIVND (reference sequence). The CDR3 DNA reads TGTGCCAGTAGTATAGGTGCTGGGGGGAAGGCTCAGCCCCAGCATTTT. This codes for CASSIGAGGKAQPQHF.

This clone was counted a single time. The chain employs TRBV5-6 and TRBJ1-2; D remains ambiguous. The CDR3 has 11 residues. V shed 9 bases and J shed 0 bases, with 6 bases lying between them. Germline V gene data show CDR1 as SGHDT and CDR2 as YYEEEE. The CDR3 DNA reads TGTGCCACCGCATCTAACTATGGCTACACCTTC. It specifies CATASNYGYTF.

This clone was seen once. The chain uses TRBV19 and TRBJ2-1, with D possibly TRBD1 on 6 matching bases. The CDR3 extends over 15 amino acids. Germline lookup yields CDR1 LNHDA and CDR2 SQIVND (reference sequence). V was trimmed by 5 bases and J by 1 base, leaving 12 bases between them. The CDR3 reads CASSFFGTSYNEQFF. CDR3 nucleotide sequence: TGTGCCAGTAGTTTTTTCGGGACATCCTACAATGAGCAGTTCTTC.

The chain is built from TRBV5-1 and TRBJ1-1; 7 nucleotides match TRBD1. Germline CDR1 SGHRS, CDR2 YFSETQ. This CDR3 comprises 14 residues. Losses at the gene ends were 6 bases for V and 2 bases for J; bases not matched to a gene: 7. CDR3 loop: CASNGGDRNTEAFF. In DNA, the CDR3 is TGCGCCAGCAACGGCGGGGACAGAAACACTGAAGCTTTCTTT.

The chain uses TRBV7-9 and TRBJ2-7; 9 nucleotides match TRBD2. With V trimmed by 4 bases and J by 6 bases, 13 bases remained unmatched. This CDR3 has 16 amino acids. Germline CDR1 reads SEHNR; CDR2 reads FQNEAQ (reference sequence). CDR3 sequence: CASSCSGAGGPCEQYF. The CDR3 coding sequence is TGTGCCAGCAGCTGCTCGGGGGCGGGAGGGCCCTGCGAGCAGTACTTC.

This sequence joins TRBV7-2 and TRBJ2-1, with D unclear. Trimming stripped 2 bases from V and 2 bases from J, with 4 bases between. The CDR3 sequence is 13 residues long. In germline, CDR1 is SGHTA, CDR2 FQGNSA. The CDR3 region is CASSLKPYNEQFF. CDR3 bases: TGTGCCAGCAGCTTAAAACCCTACAATGAGCAGTTCTTC.

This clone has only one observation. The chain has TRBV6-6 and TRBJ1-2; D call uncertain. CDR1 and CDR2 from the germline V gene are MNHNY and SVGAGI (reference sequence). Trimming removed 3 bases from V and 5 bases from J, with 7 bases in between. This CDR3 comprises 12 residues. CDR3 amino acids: CASSYEEYGYTF. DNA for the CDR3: TGTGCCAGCAGTTATGAGGAGTATGGCTACACCTTC.

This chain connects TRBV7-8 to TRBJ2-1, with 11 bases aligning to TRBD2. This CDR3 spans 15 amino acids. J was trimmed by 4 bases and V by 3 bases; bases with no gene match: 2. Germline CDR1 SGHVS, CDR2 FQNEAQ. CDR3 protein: CASSFSGGVYNEQFF. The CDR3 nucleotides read TGTGCCAGCAGCTTTAGCGGGGGGGTTTACAATGAGCAGTTCTTC.

This CDR3 reads CASSPGTAGTQYF. The DNA of the CDR3 is TGTGCCAGCTCACCCGGGACAGCGGGTACGCAGTATTTT. The V call is TRBV18, the J call TRBJ2-3; tentative D call: TRBD1 (7 bases). The CDR3 is made up of 13 amino acids. V lost 3 bases, J lost 8 bases, and 12 bases lay in between. Germline V gene lookup returns CDR1 KGHSH and CDR2 LQKENI. The whole variable domain, filled in from reference TRBV18 and TRBJ2-3, reads NAGVMQNPRHLVRRRGQEARLRCSPMKGHSHVYWYRQLPEEGLKFMVYLQKENIIDESGMPKERFSAEFPKEGPSILRIQQVVRGDSAAYFCASSPGTAGTQYFGPGTRLTVL.

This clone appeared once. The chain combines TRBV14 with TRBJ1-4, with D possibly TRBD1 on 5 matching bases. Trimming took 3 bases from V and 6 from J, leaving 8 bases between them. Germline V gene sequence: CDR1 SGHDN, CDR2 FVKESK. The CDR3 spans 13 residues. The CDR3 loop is CASSHLTDEKLFF. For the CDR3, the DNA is TGTGCCAGCAGCCATTTGACAGATGAAAAACTGTTTTTT.

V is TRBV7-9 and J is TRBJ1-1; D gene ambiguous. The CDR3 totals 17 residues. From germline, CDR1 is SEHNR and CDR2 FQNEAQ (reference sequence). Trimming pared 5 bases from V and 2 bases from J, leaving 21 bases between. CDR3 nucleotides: TGTGCCAGCAGCCCAGCCATTAGGGCGAGAGATAACACTGAAGCTTTCTTT. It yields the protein CASSPAIRARDNTEAFF.

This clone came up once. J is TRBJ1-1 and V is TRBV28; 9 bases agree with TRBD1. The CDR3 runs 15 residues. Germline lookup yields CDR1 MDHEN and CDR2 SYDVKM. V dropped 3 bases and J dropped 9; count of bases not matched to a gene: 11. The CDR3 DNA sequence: TGTGCCAGCAGTTTTGAGACAGGGGGAACACGAAAAGCTTTCTTT. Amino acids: CASSFETGGTRKAFF.

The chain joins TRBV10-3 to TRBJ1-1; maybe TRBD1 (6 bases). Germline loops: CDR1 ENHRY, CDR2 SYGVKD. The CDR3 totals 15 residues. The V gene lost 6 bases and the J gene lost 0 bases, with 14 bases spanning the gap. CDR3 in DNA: TGTGCCATCAGCCGGGGGGCATTTTTGAACACTGAAGCTTTCTTT. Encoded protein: CAISRGAFLNTEAFF.

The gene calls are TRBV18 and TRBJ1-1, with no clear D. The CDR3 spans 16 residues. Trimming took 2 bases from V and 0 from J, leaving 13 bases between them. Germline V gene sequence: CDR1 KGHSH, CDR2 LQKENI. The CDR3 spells CASSPLPGGMNTEAFF. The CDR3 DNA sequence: TGTGCCAGCTCACCATTACCCGGAGGTATGAACACTGAAGCTTTCTTT.

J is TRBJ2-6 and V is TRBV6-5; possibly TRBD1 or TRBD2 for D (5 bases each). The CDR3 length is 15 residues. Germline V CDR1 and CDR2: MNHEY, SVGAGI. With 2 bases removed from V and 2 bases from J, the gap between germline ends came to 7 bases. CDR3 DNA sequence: TGTGCCAGCAGTTACGAGGGGCCTGGGGCCAACGTCCTGACTTTC. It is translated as CASSYEGPGANVLTF.

The CDR3 nucleotides are TGTGCCAGCAGCTTGGGACGAGCGGGAGAGGCCAAAAACATTCAGTACTTC. Its protein product is CASSLGRAGEAKNIQYF. The chain uses TRBV5-4 and TRBJ2-4, with 8 bases identical to TRBD2. This CDR3 has 17 residues. The germline gives CDR1 SGHNT, CDR2 YYREEE (reference sequence). With V trimmed by 0 bases and J by 1 base, 6 bases remained unmatched.

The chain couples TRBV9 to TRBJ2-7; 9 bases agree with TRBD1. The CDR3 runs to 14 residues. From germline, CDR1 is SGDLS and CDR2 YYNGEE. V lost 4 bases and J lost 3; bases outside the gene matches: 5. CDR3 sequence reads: CASSLGQGDYEQYF. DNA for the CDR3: TGTGCCAGCAGCCTGGGACAGGGAGACTACGAGCAGTACTTC.

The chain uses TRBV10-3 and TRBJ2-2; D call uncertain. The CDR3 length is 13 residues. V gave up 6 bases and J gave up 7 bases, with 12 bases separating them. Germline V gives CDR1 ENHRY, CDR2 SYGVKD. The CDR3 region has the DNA TGTGCCATCAGATCCAGGATGGGCGGGGAGCTGTTTTTT. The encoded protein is CAIRSRMGGELFF.

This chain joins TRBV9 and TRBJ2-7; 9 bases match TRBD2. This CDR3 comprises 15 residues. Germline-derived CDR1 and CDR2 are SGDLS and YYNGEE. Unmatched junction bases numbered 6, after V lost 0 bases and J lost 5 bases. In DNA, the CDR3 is TGTGCCAGCAGCGTAGCGGCACTAGCGGGTAACGAGCAGTACTTC. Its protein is CASSVAALAGNEQYF. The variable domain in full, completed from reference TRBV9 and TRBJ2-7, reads DSGVTQTPKHLITATGQRVTLRCSPRSGDLSVYWYQQSLDQGLQFLIQYYNGEERAKGNILERFSAQQFPDLHSELNLSSLELGDSALYFCASSVAALAGNEQYFGPGTRLTVT.

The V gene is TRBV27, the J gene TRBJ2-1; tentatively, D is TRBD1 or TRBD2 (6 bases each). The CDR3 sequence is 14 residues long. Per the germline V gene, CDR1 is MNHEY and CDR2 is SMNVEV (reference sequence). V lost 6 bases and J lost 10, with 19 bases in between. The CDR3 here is CASRSGRGGTEQFF. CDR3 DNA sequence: TGTGCCAGCAGATCCGGGAGAGGGGGGACGGAGCAGTTCTTC.